These 29 T cell receptor beta chains were sequenced from one sample in a study of metastatic and nonmetastatic thyroid tumors (dated by TCRdb to the early 2020s). The library was prepared using PCR. The data were produced on an Illumina HiSeq 4000. TCRdb handled the public reads itself, with Q25 trimming in fastp and clone calling in MiXCR, and kept productive beta chains. The table for this sample lists 25,000 to 40,000 clones; around 20% of them were counted only once. The ten largest clones take up approximately 20% of the sample. None of the patients had been given any treatment before thyroid surgery. Material for sequencing was blood. The receptors come from a female donor with papillary thyroid cancer or a benign thyroid nodule (not recorded which). Some clones in this sample may be carry-over from other donors' samples.

This clone appeared many times. The chain couples TRBV11-2 to TRBJ2-7; D is perhaps TRBD1 (5 bases). Trimming shortened V by 3 bases and J by 8 bases, and 11 bases separated the two germline ends. Germline CDR1 reads SGHAT; CDR2 reads FQNNGV. This CDR3 comprises 12 residues. CDR3 amino acids: CASSFGQGKQYF. The DNA for the CDR3 is TGTGCCAGCAGCTTTGGGCAGGGCAAGCAGTACTTC.

The chain recombines TRBV28 with TRBJ1-6, with unresolved D. V was cut by 3 bases and J by 7 bases, with 16 bases left in between. CDR1 MDHEN and CDR2 SYDVKM come from the germline V gene. This CDR3 has 16 amino acids. This CDR3 reads CASSFAPRTQNSPLHF. The CDR3, as DNA: TGTGCCAGCAGTTTCGCCCCCCGGACCCAAAATTCACCCCTCCACTTT.

This clone was observed at least ten times. The chain carries TRBV20-1 and TRBJ2-6, with TRBD1 as a possible D gene (5 bases). The CDR3 extends over 14 amino acids. V was pared by 5 bases and J by 0 bases, with 8 bases between. The germline V gene encodes CDR1 DFQATT and CDR2 SNEGSKA (reference sequence). The CDR3 DNA reads as TGCAGTGCTCCGACAGACTCTGGGGCCAACGTCCTGACTTTC. The encoded protein is CSAPTDSGANVLTF.

This clone was observed at least ten times. The rearrangement joins TRBV4-1 to TRBJ1-2; the D gene is possibly TRBD1 (5 bases). With 0 bases removed from V and 7 bases from J, the gap between germline ends came to 24 bases. CDR1 is MGHRA and CDR2 is YSYEKL in the germline V gene. The CDR3 has 18 amino acids. The CDR3 is CASSQERFVTGHGSGYTF. In nucleotides, the CDR3 is TGCGCCAGCAGCCAAGAAAGATTCGTAACAGGCCACGGAAGTGGCTACACCTTC.

This clone was observed a handful of times. The genes are TRBV28 and TRBJ1-5, with TRBD1 matching 7 bases. The V gene's germline CDR1 is MDHEN and CDR2 SYDVKM. The CDR3 covers 14 residues. V shed 6 bases and J 6 bases; nucleotides not matched to a gene: 8. This chain's CDR3 is CASSPTGEAQPQHF. The CDR3 region has the DNA TGTGCCAGCAGCCCCACAGGGGAGGCTCAGCCCCAGCATTTT.

This clone was detected many times. The chain links TRBV11-2 to TRBJ2-2, with D possibly matching TRBD2 (6 bases). CDR1 is SGHAT and CDR2 is FQNNGV in the germline V gene. V lost 0 bases, J lost 5 bases, and 7 bases lay in between. The CDR3 is 14 residues long. Here the CDR3 DNA reads TGTGCCAGCAGCTTAGACGGGGGTACCGGGGAGCTGTTTTTT. It yields the protein CASSLDGGTGELFF. The full variable domain, rest sourced from reference TRBV11-2 and TRBJ2-2, is EAGVAQSPRYKIIEKRQSVAFWCNPISGHATLYWYQQILGQGPKLLIQFQNNGVVDDSQLPKDRFSAERLKGVDSTLKIQPAKLEDSAVYLCASSLDGGTGELFFGEGSRLTVL.

This clone was seen at least ten times. One base away lies a much larger clone, so this may be a sequencing read error. Other DNA sequences within the sample encode an identical CDR3. The rearrangement joins TRBV7-2 to TRBJ1-2; TRBD1 might be the D (5 bases). This CDR3 has 12 amino acids. With 5 bases removed from V and 7 bases from J, the gap between germline ends came to 11 bases. The V gene's germline CDR1 is SGHTA and CDR2 FQGNSA. The CDR3 sequence is CASSPRVGGYTF. The CDR3 DNA reads TGTGCCAGCAGCCCCAGGGTAGGTGGCTACACCTTC.

This clone was seen a few times. This chain connects TRBV28 to TRBJ1-2; possibly TRBD1 for D (6 bases). CDR1 and CDR2 (germline): MDHEN, SYDVKM. The CDR3 runs to 13 residues. The ends were cut back, 5 bases at V and 2 bases at J, with 9 bases in the middle. CDR3 residues: CASSPQGNYGYTF. As DNA, the CDR3 is TGTGCCAGCAGTCCACAGGGCAACTATGGCTACACCTTC.

In this sample, this clone turned up a few times. The chain is built from TRBV6-2 or TRBV6-3 and TRBJ1-2, with D uncertain. The germline gives CDR1 MNHEY, CDR2 SVGEGT. V lost 0 bases, J lost 4 bases, and 9 bases lay in between. This CDR3 region has 14 residues. The CDR3 region has the DNA TGTGCCAGCAGTTACTCGGCAGAACTCTATGGCTACACCTTC. This gives the protein CASSYSAELYGYTF.

In regard to this clone: One base away lies a much larger clone, so this may be a sequencing read error. Other DNA sequences in the sample encode the same CDR3. The rearrangement links TRBV15 to TRBJ1-5, with 7 bases identical to TRBD1. CDR3 length equals 14 residues. V lost 9 bases and J lost 3; bases outside the gene matches: 8. Germline V gives CDR1 LNHNV, CDR2 YYDKDF (reference sequence). CDR3 bases: TGTGCCACAACAACAGGGGCCGCCAATCAGCCCCAGCATTTT. Its translation is CATTTGAANQPQHF.

Remarks on this clone: A read error may explain this, as a much larger clone is one base away. The CDR3 protein is CASSYPPGQLEEKLFF. The DNA for the CDR3 is TGTGCCAGCAGTTACCCACCGGGACAGCTCGAAGAGAAACTGTTTTTT. This sequence joins TRBV6-5 and TRBJ1-4; the match to TRBD1 covers 7 bases. There are 16 residues in the CDR3. Unmatched junction bases numbered 14, after V lost 2 bases and J lost 11 bases. The germline gives CDR1 MNHEY, CDR2 SVGAGI.

This clone occurred many times. V gene TRBV7-8 combines with J gene TRBJ2-1; 9 nucleotides line up with TRBD2. The CDR3 covers 15 residues. Trimming at V came to 3 bases and at J to 7 bases, leaving 7 bases not matched to a gene. Germline lookup yields CDR1 SGHVS and CDR2 FQNEAQ. The DNA for the CDR3 is TGTGCCAGCAGCTTCCCGACTAGCGGCGGGAATGAGCAGTTCTTC. The encoded protein is CASSFPTSGGNEQFF. Drawing the rest from reference TRBV7-8 and TRBJ2-1, the complete variable domain is GAGVSQSPRYKVAKRGQDVALRCDPISGHVSLFWYQQALGQGPEFLTYFQNEAQLDKSGLPSDRFFAERPEGSVSTLKIQRTQQEDSAVYLCASSFPTSGGNEQFFGPGTRLTVL.

V and J are TRBV6-6 and TRBJ2-7; D perhaps matches TRBD2 (5 bases). The V gene lost 0 bases and the J gene lost 2 bases, with 8 bases spanning the gap. CDR1 is MNHNY and CDR2 is SVGAGI in the germline V gene (reference sequence). The CDR3 extends over 14 amino acids. CDR3 coding DNA: TGTGCCAGCAGTTACTCTTTACTAGCCTACGAGCAGTACTTC. Amino acids: CASSYSLLAYEQYF.

In this sample, this clone turned up a few times. The chain employs TRBV27 and TRBJ1-1; D unresolved. Germline-derived CDR1 and CDR2 are MNHEY and SMNVEV (reference sequence). The V gene lost 3 bases and the J gene lost 2 bases, with 16 bases spanning the gap. The CDR3 consists of 16 residues. The CDR3 DNA reads TGTGCCAGCAGTTTTAGTTCAGGTGTCCATAACACTGAAGCTTTCTTT. As protein: CASSFSSGVHNTEAFF.

This clone was recorded many times. A read error may produce the germline difference seen at one junction end. This chain links TRBV7-7 with TRBJ2-4; D uncertain. The CDR3 has 13 amino acids. CDR1 SSHAT and CDR2 FNYEAQ come from the germline V gene (reference sequence). The CDR3 loop reads CASSLTEGNIQYF. The CDR3 DNA reads as TGTGCTAGCAGCTTAACGGAAGGGAACATTCAGTACTTC. Drawing the rest from reference TRBV7-7 and TRBJ2-4, the complete variable domain is GAGVSQSPRYKVTKRGQDVTLRCDPISSHATLYWYQQALGQGPEFLTYFNYEAQPDKSGLPSDRFSAERPEGSISTLTIQRTEQRDSAMYRCASSLTEGNIQYFGAGTRLSVL.

The sample holds a few counts of this clone. The rearrangement joins TRBV12-3 or TRBV12-4 to TRBJ1-2; D gene ambiguous. The CDR3 covers 12 residues. Trimming took 5 bases from V and 8 from J, leaving 12 bases between them. CDR3 sequence (DNA): TGTGCCAGCAGTAGCTCAGGAAGGGGCTACACCTTC. Translating gives CASSSSGRGYTF.

This clone was detected ten times or more. The V call is TRBV7-2, the J call TRBJ2-6; 9 positions match TRBD1. V was clipped by 5 bases and J by 4 bases; unmatched bases: 6. The V gene's germline CDR1 is SGHTA and CDR2 FQGNSA. The CDR3 has 16 residues. The CDR3 nucleotides are TGTGCCAGCAGCCCCGGGACAGGGCTGGGGGCCAACGTCCTGACTTTC. Amino acids: CASSPGTGLGANVLTF.

This clone was picked up a small number of times. This sequence joins TRBV6-1 and TRBJ2-7; D may be TRBD1 (6 bases). CDR3 length equals 14 residues. V was trimmed by 5 bases and J by 2 bases, leaving 13 bases between them. Germline CDR1 and CDR2: MNHNS and SASEGT. CDR3 sequence: CASSKNRDTYEQYF. CDR3 nucleotide sequence: TGTGCCAGCAGTAAAAACCGGGACACCTACGAGCAGTACTTC.

This clone has at least ten counts. The chain links TRBV9 to TRBJ2-7; 7 nucleotides agree with TRBD2. The V gene end was trimmed by 5 bases and the J gene end by 6 bases; junction bases not matched to a gene: 14. Germline-derived CDR1 and CDR2 are SGDLS and YYNGEE. This CDR3 has 15 residues. In nucleotides, the CDR3 is TGTGCCAGCAGAGACGGGACTACCCAGCTCTCCGAGCAGTACTTC. This sequence encodes CASRDGTTQLSEQYF.

The sample holds a few counts of this clone. The genes are TRBV6-1 and TRBJ1-6; D remains ambiguous. This CDR3 comprises 16 residues. V gave up 2 bases and J gave up 6 bases, with 14 bases separating them. Germline values: CDR1 MNHNS, CDR2 SASEGT. The CDR3 here is CASSEQAPWGNSPLHF. For the CDR3, the DNA is TGTGCCAGCAGTGAACAGGCTCCCTGGGGTAATTCACCCCTCCACTTT.

The sample holds a few counts of this clone. Just one base apart from a much larger clone, this may be a read error. The V and J genes are TRBV4-3 and TRBJ1-5; D ambiguous. Trimming shortened V by 0 bases and J by 5 bases, and 11 bases separated the two germline ends. This CDR3 contains 15 residues. Germline V lookup: CDR1 LGHNA, CDR2 YSLEER. CDR3 protein: CASSQDHQIDQPQHF. CDR3 DNA: TGCGCCAGCAGCCAAGATCATCAGATCGATCAGCCCCAGCATTTT.

The chain recombines TRBV7-8 with TRBJ1-6; TRBD1 matches 10 bases. Germline CDR1 SGHVS, CDR2 FQNEAQ. V shed 5 bases, J shed 10 bases, and the junction held 2 bases outside the gene matches. CDR3 size: 13 residues. The DNA of the CDR3 is TGTGCCAGCAGCACGGGACAGGGGTCACCCCTCCACTTT. This codes for CASSTGQGSPLHF.

This clone was found many times. This chain connects TRBV2 to TRBJ1-1; no definite D call. Trimming shortened V by 4 bases and J by 2 bases, and 8 bases separated the two germline ends. Per the germline V gene, CDR1 is SNHLY and CDR2 is FYNNEI. The CDR3 has 13 residues. This CDR3 is CASSVGSNTEAFF. The DNA of the CDR3 is TGTGCCAGCAGTGTGGGGTCCAACACTGAAGCTTTCTTT.

This clone was recorded many times. The chain carries TRBV7-3 and TRBJ2-1; D might be TRBD1 or TRBD2, each matching 5 bases. Germline V gives CDR1 SGHTA, CDR2 FQGTGA. Deletions cut 5 bases from V and 0 bases from J, with 14 bases between. CDR3 size: 16 residues. The CDR3 nucleotides read TGTGCCAGCAGCCCGACCGGGGCGAGCTCCTACAATGAGCAGTTCTTC. Protein product: CASSPTGASSYNEQFF.

This clone was seen repeatedly, ten times or more. Different DNA sequences within this sample yield the same CDR3. The rearrangement links TRBV4-1 to TRBJ2-5, with D hard to call. This CDR3 region has 14 residues. Germline V gene lookup returns CDR1 MGHRA and CDR2 YSYEKL. V shed 1 base and J shed 2 bases, with 8 bases lying between them. The CDR3 region is CASSQATAQETQYF. The CDR3 DNA follows: TGCGCCAGCAGCCAAGCGACGGCTCAAGAGACCCAGTACTTC.

This clone is medium-sized within its sample. The chain couples TRBV6-1 to TRBJ2-7; the match to TRBD1 covers 11 bases. J was trimmed by 5 bases and V by 5 bases; bases with no gene match: 5. Germline CDR1 is MNHNS and CDR2 is SASEGT. The CDR3 has 14 residues. The CDR3 loop is CASSRDRGIHEQYF. For the CDR3, the DNA is TGTGCCAGCAGTCGGGACAGGGGGATTCACGAGCAGTACTTC.

This clone was recorded many times. The gene calls are TRBV2 and TRBJ2-5, with no clear D. Trimming removed 6 bases from V and 5 bases from J, with 4 bases in between. The CDR3 extends over 10 amino acids. The germline V gene has CDR1 SNHLY and CDR2 FYNNEI. The CDR3 region has the DNA TGTGCCAGCAGACAGGAGACCCAGTACTTC. Amino acid sequence: CASRQETQYF.

The table lists this clone with a count of one. The V call is TRBV19, the J call TRBJ2-1, with TRBD2 matching over 9 bases. In germline, CDR1 is LNHDA, CDR2 SQIVND (reference sequence). V lost 5 bases to trimming and J lost 4 bases; unmatched junction nucleotides: 15. The CDR3 extends over 18 amino acids. For the CDR3, the DNA is TGTGCCAGTAGTCCGGGGGGCGGAGGACTAGCGAGTTACAATGAGCAGTTCTTC. It yields the protein CASSPGGGGLASYNEQFF.

This clone showed up many times. The chain employs TRBV6-1 and TRBJ2-5; D possibly corresponds to TRBD2 (5 bases). CDR1 and CDR2 (germline): MNHNS, SASEGT. Deletions cut 5 bases from V and 5 bases from J, with 12 bases between. CDR3 length equals 13 residues. The CDR3 region is CASSSGRWETQYF. In DNA, the CDR3 is TGTGCCAGCAGTTCGGGAAGGTGGGAGACCCAGTACTTC.